The sequence of this TCR beta chain was determined in a study of beta chain features in type 1 diabetes. Overall study results and limits: TCRB CDR3 length was moderately but significantly reduced in all four CD4+ subsets of Type 1 diabetes patients.

The CDR3 is 11 amino acids. V was pared by 11 bases and J by 3 bases, with 5 bases between. In germline, CDR1 is SGHAT, CDR2 FQNNGV. The isolated RNA, all of it, was reverse transcribed, so expressed TCRB transcripts were what got sequenced. Repertoires were generated with immunoSEQ multiplex PCR, while TCRdb's copy carries only in-frame clones and drops some. Among 300,000 to 350,000 clones, less than 15% were seen once, and the ten largest hold about 0.016%. In this sample, this clone turned up once. Its target is not known. J is TRBJ2-6 and V is TRBV11-2; the D gene is possibly TRBD2 (5 bases). The TCR sequence derives from a woman under 30 with type 1 diabetes. Sequencing was carried out using naive CD4+ T cells from blood. CDR3 amino acids: CAEGGANVLTF. The CDR3 nucleotides are TGTGCCGAGGGTGGGGCCAACGTCCTGACTTTC.